The 8 T cell receptor beta chains given below trace back to one sample, sequenced in a study of identical twins. TCRdb itself ran the 5' RACE reads through MiXCR, one entry per CDR3 protein. The data contain about 240,000 distinct CDR3 sequences, over 9.5% of them singletons. Sequenced: memory T cells sorted from blood. The origin of the receptors is a man between 45 and 60 years old in good health.

This clonotype has a handful of counts. CDR3 in amino acids: CASSYTWTGTGSYEQYF. DNA for the CDR3: TGCGCCAGCAGCTATACCTGGACCGGGACAGGGTCCTACGAGCAGTACTTC. V usage is TRBV5-1 and J usage is TRBJ2-7, with 9 nucleotides matching TRBD1. The germline gives CDR1 SGHRS, CDR2 YFSETQ. CDR3 size: 17 residues. The J segment lost 1 base and the V segment lost 3 bases, leaving 11 bases of the junction unmatched.

This clonotype was picked up many times. The V and J genes are TRBV7-8 and TRBJ2-7; 7 bases map to TRBD1. The length of the CDR3 is 14 residues. Germline V gene sequence: CDR1 SGHVS, CDR2 FQNEAQ. The ends lost 5 bases at V and 0 bases at J; junction bases unmatched: 4. CDR3 sequence (DNA): TGTGCCAGCAGCACCGACAGGGACTCCTACGAGCAGTACTTC. It encodes CASSTDRDSYEQYF. The whole variable domain, remainder taken from reference TRBV7-8 and TRBJ2-7, is GAGVSQSPRYKVAKRGQDVALRCDPISGHVSLFWYQQALGQGPEFLTYFQNEAQLDKSGLPSDRFFAERPEGSVSTLKIQRTQQEDSAVYLCASSTDRDSYEQYFGPGTRLTVT.

The rearrangement joins TRBV3-1 to TRBJ1-1; D may be TRBD1 (5 bases). The CDR3 spans 17 residues. With 0 bases removed from V and 1 base from J, the gap between germline ends came to 15 bases. The V gene's germline CDR1 is LGHDT and CDR2 YNNKEL (reference sequence). The CDR3 protein is CASSQDGGLGSNTEAFF. The CDR3 region has the DNA TGTGCCAGCAGCCAAGATGGGGGATTGGGCTCGAACACTGAAGCTTTCTTT.

There are many counts of this clonotype. The chain employs TRBV20-1 and TRBJ2-3; TRBD2 matches 9 bases. The germline gives CDR1 DFQATT, CDR2 SNEGSKA (reference sequence). V lost 4 bases, J lost 4 bases, and 9 bases stayed unmatched. This CDR3 contains 15 residues. The CDR3 sequence is CSANWASGTADTQYF. The DNA of the CDR3 is TGCAGTGCTAATTGGGCTAGCGGGACCGCAGATACGCAGTATTTT.

This sequence joins TRBV20-1 and TRBJ2-1, with TRBD2 matching over 11 bases. The CDR3 covers 12 residues. V lost 7 bases to trimming and J lost 10 bases; unmatched junction nucleotides: 6. CDR1 is DFQATT, CDR2 SNEGSKA, per germline (reference sequence). CDR3 bases: TGCAGTGTTGGGACTAGCGGTTGGGAGCAGTTCTTC. It translates to CSVGTSGWEQFF.

There are a few counts of this clonotype. The V and J genes are TRBV10-3 and TRBJ1-2, with a weak D call TRBD1 (5 bases). Germline values: CDR1 ENHRY, CDR2 SYGVKD. Trimming removed 6 bases at V and 8 bases at J, with 19 bases between. The CDR3 consists of 14 residues. CDR3 sequence (DNA): TGTGCCATCAGCGGATTAACAGGCGTCGGGGGCTACACCTTC. It codes for CAISGLTGVGGYTF.

In its sample, this clonotype was seen many times. The V call is TRBV5-6, the J call TRBJ2-3; TRBD1 matches 8 bases. The CDR3 extends over 14 amino acids. Unmatched junction bases numbered 5, after V lost 4 bases and J lost 4 bases. Germline V gene lookup returns CDR1 SGHDT and CDR2 YYEEEE. CDR3 sequence reads: CASSIRGRADTQYF. The CDR3 bases are TGTGCCAGCAGCATCAGGGGGCGGGCAGATACGCAGTATTTT.

The chain has TRBV21-1 and TRBJ2-1; TRBD2, the table's D call, was not compared with the DNA. TRBV21-1 is a pseudogene locus. This CDR3 region has 17 residues. The CDR3 reads CASSKVAGGPVYNEQFF. DNA for the CDR3: TGTGCCAGCAGCAAAGTCGCGGGAGGGCCGGTTTACAATGAGCAGTTCTTC.